Presented here are 24 T cell receptor beta chains from one specimen sequenced in a study of radiation and T cells in renal cell carcinoma. Produced via immunoSEQ multiplex PCR; TCRdb's table is partial and in-frame only. The top ten hold more than 9% of the sample, which has approximately 92,000 clones, approximately 86% seen once. Time point: blood 4 weeks post-SBRT, at nephrectomy. Specified treatment: 15 Gy SBRT to primary tumor, nephrectomy 4 weeks later. The sequencing used blood, collected from a patient whose treatment included radiotherapy and nephrectomy. The receptors here all came from a man aged 50 to 60 with renal cell carcinoma.

V is TRBV7-6 and J is TRBJ2-5, with D maybe TRBD1 (5 bases). Germline V lookup: CDR1 SGHVS, CDR2 FNYEAQ. Trimming took 2 bases from V and 5 from J, leaving 21 bases between them. The CDR3 has 17 amino acids. CDR3 in amino acids: CASSLRAPRAVKETQYF. The DNA for the CDR3 is TGTGCCAGCAGCTTAAGAGCCCCCAGGGCGGTGAAGGAGACCCAGTACTTC.

The V gene is TRBV6-1, the J gene TRBJ2-1; unclear D gene. V dropped 7 bases and J dropped 5 bases, with 15 bases sitting between them. Germline V gives CDR1 MNHNS, CDR2 SASEGT. The CDR3 runs to 14 residues. This chain's CDR3 is CASTPVPPNNEQFF. The CDR3 coding sequence is TGTGCCAGCACCCCGGTCCCGCCGAACAATGAGCAGTTCTTC.

The chain is built from TRBV6-1 and TRBJ2-7, with 10 bases matching TRBD2. This CDR3 spans 15 amino acids. Germline values: CDR1 MNHNS, CDR2 SASEGT. Losses at the gene ends were 2 bases for V and 4 bases for J; bases not matched to a gene: 5. The DNA for the CDR3 is TGTGCCAGCAGTGAAATGGCTAGCGGGAGTTACGAGCAGTACTTC. This translates into CASSEMASGSYEQYF.

The rearrangement uses TRBV11-1 and TRBJ1-6; perhaps TRBD1 as D (5 bases). V lost 5 bases, J lost 5 bases, and 19 bases lay in between. The length of the CDR3 is 17 residues. The V gene's germline CDR1 is SGHAT and CDR2 FQDESV (reference sequence). The CDR3 is CASSLYATRVNNSPLHF. In DNA, the CDR3 is TGTGCCAGCAGCCTCTACGCAACCAGGGTGAATAATTCACCCCTCCACTTT.

The rearrangement uses TRBV21-1 and TRBJ2-7; the D segment call TRBD1 is taken from the table without a DNA check. TRBV21-1 represents a pseudogene. The CDR3 runs to 15 residues. CDR3 protein: CASSFPGQRFHEQYF. The CDR3 DNA sequence: TGTGCCAGCAGCTTCCCGGGACAGAGGTTCCACGAGCAGTACTTC.

This chain joins TRBV2 and TRBJ2-3; 8 bases align to TRBD1. CDR1 is SNHLY and CDR2 is FYNNEI in the germline V gene. V dropped 8 bases and J dropped 4; count of bases not matched to a gene: 8. The CDR3 extends over 14 amino acids. CDR3 residues: CASRTGRLADTQYF. CDR3 sequence (DNA): TGTGCCAGCCGGACAGGGCGCCTCGCAGATACGCAGTATTTT.

J is TRBJ1-4 and V is TRBV9; tentatively, D is TRBD1 (5 bases). The CDR3 spans 15 residues. The V end lost 2 bases, the J end lost 4 bases, and 12 bases lay between the germline ends. The germline V gene encodes CDR1 SGDLS and CDR2 YYNGEE. The CDR3 nucleotides are TGTGCCAGCAGCGTTGGGGCAGTGGGTAATGAAAAACTGTTTTTT. This translates into CASSVGAVGNEKLFF.

This clone was observed once. This chain connects TRBV4-1 to TRBJ2-1; TRBD2 aligns across 9 bases. Trimming at V came to 2 bases and at J to 7 bases, leaving 9 bases not matched to a gene. The CDR3 runs 16 residues. Per the germline V gene, CDR1 is MGHRA and CDR2 is YSYEKL. CDR3 in amino acids: CASSQTGSGRWNEQFF. The DNA for the CDR3 is TGCGCCAGCAGCCAAACGGGAAGCGGGAGGTGGAATGAGCAGTTCTTC.

This chain uses TRBV6-5 with TRBJ2-1, with D unclear. The germline V and J ends were trimmed by 7 bases and 15 bases, with 19 bases remaining between them. The CDR3 contains 12 residues. The V gene's germline CDR1 is MNHEY and CDR2 SVGAGI. CDR3 protein: CASNRKDGVPFF. CDR3 nucleotides: TGTGCCAGCAACAGAAAGGATGGGGTCCCGTTCTTC.

The chain employs TRBV7-6 and TRBJ2-7; 7 bases fit TRBD1. Trimming removed 4 bases from V and 3 bases from J; junction bases left unmatched: 3. Germline lookup yields CDR1 SGHVS and CDR2 FNYEAQ. The CDR3 runs to 13 residues. The CDR3 region has the DNA TGTGCCAGCAGCTCCTACAGGGGCTACGAGCAGTACTTC. Encoded protein: CASSSYRGYEQYF.

A few counts support this clone. V and J are TRBV7-2 and TRBJ2-7; 8 bases fit TRBD2. With 0 bases clipped from V and 0 bases from J, the junction kept 4 bases outside the gene matches. The V gene's germline CDR1 is SGHTA and CDR2 FQGNSA. CDR3 length: 16 residues. In nucleotides, the CDR3 is TGTGCCAGCAGCTTAGCCAGTACTAGCGGCTCCTACGAGCAGTACTTC. Amino acids: CASSLASTSGSYEQYF.

This clone showed up just a few times. The chain recombines TRBV6-5 with TRBJ2-1; tentative D call: TRBD2 (5 bases). The germline V gene encodes CDR1 MNHEY and CDR2 SVGAGI. The CDR3 contains 14 residues. With 6 bases removed from V and 9 bases from J, the gap between germline ends came to 18 bases. The CDR3 spells CASSLNGVGGEQFF. DNA of the CDR3: TGTGCCAGCAGCCTCAACGGGGTAGGTGGTGAGCAGTTCTTC.

Concerning this clone itself: The sample holds other DNA sequences that translate to the same CDR3. The chain recombines TRBV9 with TRBJ2-7, with D maybe TRBD1 (5 bases). CDR3 size: 14 residues. V lost 0 bases and J 4 bases, leaving 11 bases between the germline ends. CDR1 is SGDLS and CDR2 is YYNGEE in the germline V gene. The chain's CDR3 is CASSVEEKGYEQYF. The CDR3 DNA follows: TGTGCCAGCAGCGTAGAGGAAAAGGGGTACGAGCAGTACTTC.

V usage is TRBV7-9 and J usage is TRBJ1-2, with D possibly TRBD1 on 6 matching bases. V gave up 4 bases and J gave up 4 bases, with 22 bases separating them. CDR1 is SEHNR and CDR2 is FQNEAQ in the germline V gene (reference sequence). This CDR3 is built from 17 residues. CDR3 sequence (DNA): TGTGCCAGCAGCTCCGGCCGGGGAGGGGGAGTTTTCTATGGCTACACCTTC. Its translation: CASSSGRGGGVFYGYTF.

The rearrangement uses TRBV4-1 and TRBJ2-3; a possible D gene is TRBD2 (6 bases). CDR1 and CDR2 (germline): MGHRA, YSYEKL. The CDR3 runs to 16 residues. The V and J ends lost 2 bases and 5 bases respectively, with 17 bases between them. CDR3 loop: CASSQRGLPSEDTQYF. CDR3 in DNA: TGCGCCAGCAGCCAAAGGGGACTGCCCTCCGAAGATACGCAGTATTTT.

V usage is TRBV18 and J usage is TRBJ1-1; D is perhaps TRBD1 (6 bases). The CDR3 length is 18 residues. The germline V gene encodes CDR1 KGHSH and CDR2 LQKENI. Trimming pared 0 bases from V and 0 bases from J, leaving 17 bases between. The CDR3 DNA is TGTGCCAGCTCACCACCGAGTCAAGGGGGGGTAATGAACACTGAAGCTTTCTTT. Translating it yields CASSPPSQGGVMNTEAFF.

V is TRBV18 and J is TRBJ1-1, with a possible D match to TRBD1 (5 bases). The CDR3 is 13 amino acids. V dropped 3 bases and J dropped 4 bases, with 9 bases sitting between them. Germline CDR1 KGHSH, CDR2 LQKENI. Written as DNA, the CDR3 is TGTGCCAGCTCACCCTACGGGGGCACTGAAGCTTTCTTT. This codes for CASSPYGGTEAFF. The full variable domain, rest sourced from reference TRBV18 and TRBJ1-1, is NAGVMQNPRHLVRRRGQEARLRCSPMKGHSHVYWYRQLPEEGLKFMVYLQKENIIDESGMPKERFSAEFPKEGPSILRIQQVVRGDSAAYFCASSPYGGTEAFFGQGTRLTVV.

This sequence joins TRBV6-6 and TRBJ2-5; the D is unclear. The V end was cut by 0 bases, the J end by 2 bases, with 13 bases between. The CDR3 spans 16 residues. The germline gives CDR1 MNHNY, CDR2 SVGAGI (reference sequence). The DNA of the CDR3 is TGTGCCAGCAGTTACTCGGATGTAACAGCACAAGAGACCCAGTACTTC. It specifies CASSYSDVTAQETQYF.

This chain connects TRBV6-1 to TRBJ2-1; 7 positions match TRBD1. CDR3 length: 15 amino acids. Germline CDR1 MNHNS, CDR2 SASEGT. The trim removed 3 bases at V and 8 bases at J, leaving 10 bases unmatched. CDR3 region: CASSDPGQPWDEQFF. The CDR3 coding sequence is TGTGCCAGCAGTGATCCGGGACAGCCTTGGGATGAGCAGTTCTTC.

The chain links TRBV7-9 to TRBJ1-3; D is uncertain. CDR1 and CDR2 from the germline V gene are SEHNR and FQNEAQ (reference sequence). CDR3 length: 11 residues. V was clipped by 5 bases and J by 6 bases, with 5 bases between them. CDR3 residues: CASSLTNTIYF. The CDR3 bases are TGTGCCAGCAGCCTAACAAACACCATATATTTT.

This clone has more than one count but fewer than ten. The rearrangement joins TRBV5-1 to TRBJ2-2; 8 bases are shared with TRBD1. CDR3 length equals 15 residues. Germline lookup yields CDR1 SGHRS and CDR2 YFSETQ. Trimming removed 2 bases from V and 5 bases from J; junction bases left unmatched: 5. The CDR3 bases are TGCGCCAGCAGCTTTATGGGACAGGTAACCGGGGAGCTGTTTTTT. Translation: CASSFMGQVTGELFF.

This chain joins TRBV18 and TRBJ1-5, with D possibly TRBD1 on 6 matching bases. CDR3 length equals 15 residues. Germline assignment: CDR1 KGHSH and CDR2 LQKENI. The V and J ends lost 6 bases and 3 bases respectively, with 15 bases between them. CDR3 nucleotides: TGTGCCAGCTCTTACCGTGGACAGTCCAATCAGCCCCAGCATTTT. As protein: CASSYRGQSNQPQHF.

The chain recombines TRBV19 with TRBJ2-7, with D uncertain. Germline assignment: CDR1 LNHDA and CDR2 SQIVND (reference sequence). The CDR3 runs to 14 residues. V lost 5 bases, J lost 0 bases, and 11 bases lay in between. CDR3 sequence (DNA): TGTGCCAGTAGTGCCTTACCCTTCTCCTACGAGCAGTACTTC. It specifies CASSALPFSYEQYF. The whole variable domain, remainder taken from reference TRBV19 and TRBJ2-7, is DGGITQSPKYLFRKEGQNVTLSCEQNLNHDAMYWYRQDPGQGLRLIYYSQIVNDFQKGDIAEGYSVSREKKESFPLTVTSAQKNPTAFYLCASSALPFSYEQYFGPGTRLTVT.

The chain recombines TRBV4-2 with TRBJ1-5; possibly TRBD1 for D (6 bases). The germline V gene encodes CDR1 LGHNA and CDR2 YNFKEQ. V was shortened by 4 bases and J by 5 bases, with 12 bases between the two germline ends. The CDR3 sequence is 14 residues long. CDR3 DNA sequence: TGTGCCAGCAGCCCCGAAGGGGGATATCAGCCCCAGCATTTT. Translating gives CASSPEGGYQPQHF.